This T cell receptor (beta chain) appears in the sequencing data of a study of blood T cell repertoires in COVID-19. The CDR3 totals 17 residues. With 8 bases removed from V and 2 bases from J, the gap between germline ends came to 21 bases. CDR1 is SGHVS and CDR2 is FNYEAQ in the germline V gene. As handled by the study authors: Scientists estimated how many nucleated cells there were by amplifying reference gene primers. This table comes from immunoSEQ multiplex PCR, and its TCRdb copy is limited to in-frame clones, with some not included. V, J and clone size are taken as reported in that table, and D and trimming were inferred from the DNA itself. The sample includes fewer than 200,000 clones, around 80% of them seen just once.

The chain is built from TRBV7-6 and TRBJ1-4, with D perhaps matching TRBD1 (6 bases). The clonotype comes from a woman aged 70 to 79 in a cohort exposed to, infected with or recovered from COVID-19 (not recorded which). Sequencing used PBMCs or T cells enriched from blood (not recorded which). In DNA, the CDR3 is TGTGCCAGCGCCCGACCCCAGGGGCTTCGCACTAATGAAAAACTGTTTTTT. Translating it yields CASARPQGLRTNEKLFF.